This paragraph reports one TCR beta chain. Antigen specificity is unknown. A far larger clone is only one base removed, so a read error is likely. This sample is drawn from a study of regulatory T cells in long-lasting Graves disease. The authors built TCR beta libraries using iRepertoire HTBI primers and Arm-PCR of CDR3 regions. TCRdb re-analysed the multiplex PCR reads in MiXCR, keeping a single row per CDR3 protein. The table includes around 430,000 distinct CDR3 sequences, 20% to 25% detected once. CDR3 length: 13 amino acids. Germline V CDR1 and CDR2: SGHAT, FQDESV (reference sequence). V gave up 6 bases and J gave up 0 bases, with 9 bases separating them. Stated time point: persistent/refractory GD, antithyroid drugs over 5 years with positive TRAb. Following extraction of RNA from PBMCs, that RNA was used to make the TCR library. Study-level points and caveats: TCR diversity in persistent Graves' patients was below that of newly diagnosed ones. Among persistent patients, a larger number of public clonotypes were shared (approximately 2,900) than among newly diagnosed patients (about 1,000).

The source is a female donor with Graves disease. The V gene is TRBV11-1, the J gene TRBJ2-7; D is unclear. Sequencing used peripheral blood mononuclear cells (PBMCs), obtained when the disease was refractory, from a patient treated with antithyroid drugs. DNA for the CDR3: TGTGCCAGCAGTGAAGGCTTCTCCTACGAGCAGTACTTC. It codes for CASSEGFSYEQYF.